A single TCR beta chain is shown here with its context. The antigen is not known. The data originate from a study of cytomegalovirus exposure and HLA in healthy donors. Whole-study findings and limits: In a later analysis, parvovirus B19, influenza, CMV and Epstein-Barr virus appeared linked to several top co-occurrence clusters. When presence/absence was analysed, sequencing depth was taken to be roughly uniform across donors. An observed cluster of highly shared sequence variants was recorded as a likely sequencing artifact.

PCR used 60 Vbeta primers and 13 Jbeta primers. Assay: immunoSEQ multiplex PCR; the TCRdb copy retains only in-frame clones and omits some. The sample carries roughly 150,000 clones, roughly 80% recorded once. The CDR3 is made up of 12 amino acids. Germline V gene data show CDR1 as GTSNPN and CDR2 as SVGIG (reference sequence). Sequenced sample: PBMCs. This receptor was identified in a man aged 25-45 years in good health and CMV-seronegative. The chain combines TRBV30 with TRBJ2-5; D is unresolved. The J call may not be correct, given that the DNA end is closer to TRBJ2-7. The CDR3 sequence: CAWSSNSYEQYF. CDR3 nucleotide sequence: TGTGCCTGGAGTTCCAACTCCTACGAGCAGTACTTC.